The sequence of this T cell receptor beta chain was determined in a study of shared clonotypes between healthy human individuals. Several immunoSEQ plates held equal portions of the genomic DNA taken from each subset. In the study's own analysis: Owing to the provision of junction-only sequences devoid of quality scores by immunoSEQ, filtering differed. Libraries were prepared by immunoSEQ multiplex PCR; TCRdb keeps only in-frame clonotypes and omits some of them. The V and J calls and clone size come from that table; D and trimming were worked out from the DNA. The table shows 2 million to 2.5 million clones, with 85% to 95% occurring only once. Study results and limitations: Estimated richness was generally greater in naive than memory subsets.

Unmatched junction bases numbered 8, after V lost 3 bases and J lost 3 bases. The CDR3 spans 16 residues. The germline gives CDR1 SGHVS, CDR2 FQNEAQ. With regard to this clone: The antigen is undetermined.

V gene TRBV7-8 combines with J gene TRBJ2-4; 7 bases match TRBD2. The sequence was obtained from a man younger than 35 in good health. Some clones in this sample may be carry-over from other donors' samples. The material sequenced was naive CD4+ T cells from PBMCs. The subset denotes: CD45RA+ positively selected. CDR3 nucleotide sequence: TGTGCCAGCAGCTTTCTCGGGCCGGGAGGCAAAAACATTCAGTACTTC. Its protein product is CASSFLGPGGKNIQYF.